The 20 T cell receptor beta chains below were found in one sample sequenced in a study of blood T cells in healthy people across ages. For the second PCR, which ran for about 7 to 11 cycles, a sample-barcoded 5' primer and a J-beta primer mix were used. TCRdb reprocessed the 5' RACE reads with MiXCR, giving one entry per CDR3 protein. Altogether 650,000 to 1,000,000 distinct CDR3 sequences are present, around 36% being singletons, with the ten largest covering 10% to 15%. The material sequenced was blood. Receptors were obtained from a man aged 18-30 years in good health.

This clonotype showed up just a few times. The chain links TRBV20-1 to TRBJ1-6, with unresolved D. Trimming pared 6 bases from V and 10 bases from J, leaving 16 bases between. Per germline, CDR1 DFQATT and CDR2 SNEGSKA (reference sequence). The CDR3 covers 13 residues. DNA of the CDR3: TGCAGTGCCAGGTCCCCCAATGGGTCACCCCTCCACTTT. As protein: CSARSPNGSPLHF.

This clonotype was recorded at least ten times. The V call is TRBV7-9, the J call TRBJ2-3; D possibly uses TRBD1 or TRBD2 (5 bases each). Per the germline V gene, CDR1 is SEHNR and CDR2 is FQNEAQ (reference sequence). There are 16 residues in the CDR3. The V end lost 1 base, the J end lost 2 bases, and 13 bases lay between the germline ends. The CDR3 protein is CASSLVWKGPTDTQYF. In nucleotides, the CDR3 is TGTGCCAGCAGCTTAGTGTGGAAGGGACCCACAGATACGCAGTATTTT.

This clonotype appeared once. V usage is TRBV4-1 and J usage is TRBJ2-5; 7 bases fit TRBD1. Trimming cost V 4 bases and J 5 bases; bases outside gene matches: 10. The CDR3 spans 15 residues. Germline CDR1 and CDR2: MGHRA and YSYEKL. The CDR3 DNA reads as TGCGCCAGCAGCCCCGAGGGACAGCCCAGGGAGACCCAGTACTTC. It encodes CASSPEGQPRETQYF.

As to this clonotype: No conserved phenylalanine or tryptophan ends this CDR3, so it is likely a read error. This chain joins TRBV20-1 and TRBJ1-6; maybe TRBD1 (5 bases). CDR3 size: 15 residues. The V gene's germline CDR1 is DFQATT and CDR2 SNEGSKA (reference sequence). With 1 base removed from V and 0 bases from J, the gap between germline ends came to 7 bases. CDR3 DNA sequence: TGCAGTGCTAGAGTTGACAGCTCCTATAATTCACCCCTCCACTCT. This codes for CSARVDSSYNSPLHS.

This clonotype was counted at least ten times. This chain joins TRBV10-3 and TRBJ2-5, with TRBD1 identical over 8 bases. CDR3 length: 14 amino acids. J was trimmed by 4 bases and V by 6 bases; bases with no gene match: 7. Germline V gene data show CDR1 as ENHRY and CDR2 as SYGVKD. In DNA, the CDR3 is TGTGCCATCAGGATGGACAGGGATCGAGAGACCCAGTACTTC. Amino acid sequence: CAIRMDRDRETQYF.

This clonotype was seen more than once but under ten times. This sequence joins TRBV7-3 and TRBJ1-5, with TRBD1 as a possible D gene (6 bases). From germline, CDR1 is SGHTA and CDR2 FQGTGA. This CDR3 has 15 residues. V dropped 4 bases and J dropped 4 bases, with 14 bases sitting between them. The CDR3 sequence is CASSSPLQGNQPQHF. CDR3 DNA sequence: TGTGCCAGCAGCTCCCCCCTGCAGGGGAATCAGCCCCAGCATTTT.

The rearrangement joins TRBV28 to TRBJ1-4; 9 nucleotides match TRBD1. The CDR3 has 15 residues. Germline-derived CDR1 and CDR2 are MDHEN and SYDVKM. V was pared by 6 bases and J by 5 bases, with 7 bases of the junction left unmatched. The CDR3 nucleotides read TGTGCCAGCAGCTCCCCCGGGACAGGGAATGAAAAACTGTTTTTT. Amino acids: CASSSPGTGNEKLFF.

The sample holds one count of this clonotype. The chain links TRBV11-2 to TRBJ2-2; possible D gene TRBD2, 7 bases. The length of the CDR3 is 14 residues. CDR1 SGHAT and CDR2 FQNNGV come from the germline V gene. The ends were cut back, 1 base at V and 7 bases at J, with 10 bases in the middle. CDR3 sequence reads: CASSLAGGGGELFF. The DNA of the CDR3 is TGTGCCAGCAGCTTAGCGGGGGGCGGCGGGGAGCTGTTTTTT.

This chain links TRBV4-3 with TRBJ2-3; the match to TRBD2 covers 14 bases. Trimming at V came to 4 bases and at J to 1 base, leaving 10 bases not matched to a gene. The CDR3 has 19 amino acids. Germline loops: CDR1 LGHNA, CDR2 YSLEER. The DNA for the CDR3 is TGCGCCAGCAGCCTTTCGACTAGCGGGGGGGCCGTGGGCACAGATACGCAGTATTTT. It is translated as CASSLSTSGGAVGTDTQYF.

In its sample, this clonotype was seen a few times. In DNA, the CDR3 is TGTGCCAGCACAGCCTCGTACCTTGGGGCCAACGTCCTGACTTTC. Amino acids: CASTASYLGANVLTF. The gene calls are TRBV2 and TRBJ2-6, with D unclear. Germline loops: CDR1 SNHLY, CDR2 FYNNEI. CDR3 length: 15 amino acids. V was trimmed by 7 bases and J by 3 bases, leaving 13 bases between them. Complete variable domain (other parts from reference TRBV2 and TRBJ2-6): EPEVTQTPSHQVTQMGQEVILRCVPISNHLYFYWYRQILGQKVEFLVSFYNNEISEKSEIFDDQFSVERPDGSNFTLKIRSTKLEDSAMYFCASTASYLGANVLTFGAGSRLTVL.

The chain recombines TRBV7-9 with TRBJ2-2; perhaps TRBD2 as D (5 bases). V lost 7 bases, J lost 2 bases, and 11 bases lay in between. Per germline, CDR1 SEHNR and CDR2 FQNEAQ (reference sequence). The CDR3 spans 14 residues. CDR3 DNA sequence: TGTGCCAGCACCCGAGCGGATAACACCGGGGAGCTGTTTTTT. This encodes CASTRADNTGELFF.

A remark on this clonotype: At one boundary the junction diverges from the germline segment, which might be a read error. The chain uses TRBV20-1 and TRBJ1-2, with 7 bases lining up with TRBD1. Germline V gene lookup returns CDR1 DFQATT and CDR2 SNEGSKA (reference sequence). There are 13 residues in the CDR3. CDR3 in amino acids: CSVRDRVGNGYTF. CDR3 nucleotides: TGCAGTGTTAGAGACAGGGTGGGGAACGGCTACACCTTC.

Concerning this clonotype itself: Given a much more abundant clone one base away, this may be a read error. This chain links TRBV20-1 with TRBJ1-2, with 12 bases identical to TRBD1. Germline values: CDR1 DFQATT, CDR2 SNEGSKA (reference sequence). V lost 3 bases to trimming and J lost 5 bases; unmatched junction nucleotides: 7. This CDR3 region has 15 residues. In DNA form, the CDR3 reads TGCAGTGCTAGGGTCGGGACAGGGGGCTTGTATGGCTACACCTTC. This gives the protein CSARVGTGGLYGYTF.

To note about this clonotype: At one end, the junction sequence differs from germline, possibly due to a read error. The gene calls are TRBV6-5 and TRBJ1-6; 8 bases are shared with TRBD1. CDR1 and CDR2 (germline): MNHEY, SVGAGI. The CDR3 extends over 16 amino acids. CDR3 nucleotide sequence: TGTACCAGCAGTTCCTGGACAGGGAACTATAATTCACCCCTCCACTTT. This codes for CTSSSWTGNYNSPLHF.

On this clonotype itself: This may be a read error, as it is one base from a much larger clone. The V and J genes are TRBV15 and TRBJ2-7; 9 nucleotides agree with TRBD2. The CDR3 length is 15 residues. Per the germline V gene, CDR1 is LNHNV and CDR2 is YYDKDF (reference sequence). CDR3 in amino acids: CVTSRDRVAGDEQYF. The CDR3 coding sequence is TGTGTCACCAGCAGAGATCGAGTAGCGGGGGACGAGCAGTACTTC.

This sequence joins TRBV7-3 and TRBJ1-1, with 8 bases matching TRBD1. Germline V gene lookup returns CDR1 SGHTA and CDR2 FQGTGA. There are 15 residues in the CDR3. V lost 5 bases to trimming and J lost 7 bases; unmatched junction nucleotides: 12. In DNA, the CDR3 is TGTGCCAGCAGCCCCGGACAGGGTGAGTCGGGTGAAGCTTTCTTT. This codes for CASSPGQGESGEAFF.

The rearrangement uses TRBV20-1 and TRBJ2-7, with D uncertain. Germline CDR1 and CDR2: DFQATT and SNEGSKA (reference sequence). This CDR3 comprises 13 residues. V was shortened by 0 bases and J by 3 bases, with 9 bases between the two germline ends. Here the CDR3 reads CSARDEDNYEQYF. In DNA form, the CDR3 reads TGCAGTGCTAGAGATGAGGATAACTACGAGCAGTACTTC.

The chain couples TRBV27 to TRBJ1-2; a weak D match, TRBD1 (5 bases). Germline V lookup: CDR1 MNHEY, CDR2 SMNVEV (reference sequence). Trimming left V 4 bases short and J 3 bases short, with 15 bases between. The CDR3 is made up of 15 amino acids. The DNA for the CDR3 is TGTGCCAGCAGTTCCGGGACTAGTGGTTACTATGGCTACACCTTC. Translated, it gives CASSSGTSGYYGYTF.

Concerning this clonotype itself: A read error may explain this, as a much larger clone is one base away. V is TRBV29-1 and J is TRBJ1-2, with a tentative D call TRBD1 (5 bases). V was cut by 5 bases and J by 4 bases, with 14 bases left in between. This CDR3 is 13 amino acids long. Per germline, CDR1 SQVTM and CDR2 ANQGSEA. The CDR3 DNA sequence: TGCAGCGTTTCGGGACGGGGCATCTATGGCTACACCTTC. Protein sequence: CSVSGRGIYGYTF.

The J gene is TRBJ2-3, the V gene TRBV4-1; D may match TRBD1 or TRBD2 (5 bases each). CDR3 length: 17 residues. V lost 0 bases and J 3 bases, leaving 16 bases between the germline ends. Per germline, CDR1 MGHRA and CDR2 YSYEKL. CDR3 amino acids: CASSQESAEGSTDTQYF. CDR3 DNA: TGCGCCAGCAGCCAAGAGTCGGCAGAGGGGTCTACAGATACGCAGTATTTT.